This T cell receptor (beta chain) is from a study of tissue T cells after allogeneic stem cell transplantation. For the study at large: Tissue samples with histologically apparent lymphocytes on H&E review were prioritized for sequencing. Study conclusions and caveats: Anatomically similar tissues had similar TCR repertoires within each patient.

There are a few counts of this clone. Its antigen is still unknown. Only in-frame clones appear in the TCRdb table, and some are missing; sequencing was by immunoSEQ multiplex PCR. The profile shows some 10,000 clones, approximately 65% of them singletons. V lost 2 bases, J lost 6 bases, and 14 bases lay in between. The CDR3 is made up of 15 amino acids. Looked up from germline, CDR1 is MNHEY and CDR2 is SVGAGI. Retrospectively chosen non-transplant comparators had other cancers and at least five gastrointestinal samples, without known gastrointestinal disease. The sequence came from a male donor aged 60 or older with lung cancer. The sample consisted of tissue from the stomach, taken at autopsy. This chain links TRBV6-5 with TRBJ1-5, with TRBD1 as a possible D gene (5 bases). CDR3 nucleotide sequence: TGTGCCAGCAGTTACCCCGGGGGTAGAGCTCAGCCCCAGCATTTT. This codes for CASSYPGGRAQPQHF.